This is a list of T cell receptor beta chains from one sample in a study of blood T cell repertoires in COVID-19. The protocol was immunoSEQ multiplex PCR, while the TCRdb copy is restricted to in-frame clones and leaves out a portion. The data contain roughly 230,000 clones, 90% of them seen just once; the ten biggest clones take up around 1.9%. The source material was peripheral blood. These receptors came from a woman aged 55-70 years with COVID-19, enrolled during active disease. Both conserved end residues are part of each CDR3. Fields, in order: D gene, V gene, clone size, J gene, CDR3 protein, CDR3 DNA. D genes are given only for firm matches. Where a row states a size, it is once, few, many or the class of an expanded clone; other rows omit it.

D gene: -; V gene: TRBV19; clone size: -; J gene: TRBJ1-2; CDR3 protein: CASSIEGGSLNDYGYTF; CDR3 DNA: TGTGCCAGTAGTATAGAGGGCGGGAGCCTCAACGACTATGGCTACACCTTC
D gene: TRBD2; V gene: TRBV14; clone size: -; J gene: TRBJ2-7; CDR3 protein: CASSQGLAGGLDYEQYF; CDR3 DNA: TGTGCCAGCAGCCAAGGTCTAGCGGGGGGGCTTGATTACGAGCAGTACTTC
D gene: -; V gene: TRBV7-9; clone size: -; J gene: TRBJ2-3; CDR3 protein: CASSQTGDTQYF; CDR3 DNA: TGTGCCAGCAGCCAGACGGGGGATACGCAGTATTTT
D gene: TRBD1; V gene: TRBV27; clone size: -; J gene: TRBJ1-1; CDR3 protein: CASSDRGTEAFF; CDR3 DNA: TGTGCCAGCAGTGACAGGGGCACTGAAGCTTTCTTT
D gene: -; V gene: TRBV12-5; clone size: once; J gene: TRBJ1-3; CDR3 protein: CASGLVRLNSGNTIYF; CDR3 DNA: TGTGCTAGTGGTTTGGTACGACTGAATTCTGGAAACACCATATATTTT
D gene: -; V gene: TRBV10-2; clone size: -; J gene: TRBJ1-2; CDR3 protein: CASGENYGYTF; CDR3 DNA: TGCGCCAGCGGAGAGAACTATGGCTACACCTTC
D gene: TRBD2; V gene: TRBV24-1; clone size: -; J gene: TRBJ2-5; CDR3 protein: CATSDKRDWQETQYF; CDR3 DNA: TGTGCCACCAGTGATAAGCGGGACTGGCAAGAGACCCAGTACTTC
D gene: -; V gene: TRBV5-4; clone size: -; J gene: TRBJ1-2; CDR3 protein: CATNPATGLASGYTF; CDR3 DNA: TGTGCCACCAACCCGGCGACGGGACTGGCGAGTGGCTACACCTTC
D gene: TRBD1; V gene: TRBV19; clone size: -; J gene: TRBJ2-7; CDR3 protein: CASSRIQGPYEQYF; CDR3 DNA: TGTGCCAGTAGCAGAATACAGGGGCCCTACGAGCAGTACTTC
D gene: -; V gene: TRBV4-3; clone size: -; J gene: TRBJ1-3; CDR3 protein: CASSHIETNRPYSGNTIYF; CDR3 DNA: TGCGCCAGCAGCCACATCGAAACCAACAGGCCCTACTCTGGAAACACCATATATTTT
D gene: -; V gene: TRBV6-5; clone size: few; J gene: TRBJ1-2; CDR3 protein: CASTVTGANYGYTF; CDR3 DNA: TGTGCCAGCACCGTGACAGGAGCTAACTATGGCTACACCTTC
D gene: -; V gene: TRBV30; clone size: -; J gene: TRBJ1-5; CDR3 protein: CAWSAGTRGQPQHF; CDR3 DNA: TGTGCCTGGAGTGCCGGGACTCGGGGCCAGCCCCAGCATTTT
D gene: TRBD1; V gene: TRBV18; clone size: -; J gene: TRBJ1-1; CDR3 protein: CASTIRQGDTEAFF; CDR3 DNA: TGTGCCAGCACCATCCGACAGGGGGACACTGAAGCTTTCTTT
D gene: -; V gene: TRBV11-2; clone size: once; J gene: TRBJ1-1; CDR3 protein: CASSSQSGGGTEAFF; CDR3 DNA: TGTGCCAGCAGCTCTCAGAGCGGGGGAGGCACTGAAGCTTTCTTT
D gene: TRBD1; V gene: TRBV7-9; clone size: -; J gene: TRBJ2-1; CDR3 protein: CASSSDRDIGEQFF; CDR3 DNA: TGTGCCAGCAGCTCCGACAGGGACATAGGGGAGCAGTTCTTC
D gene: TRBD1; V gene: TRBV7-8; clone size: -; J gene: TRBJ1-2; CDR3 protein: CASSFARGRAYGYTF; CDR3 DNA: TGTGCCAGCAGCTTCGCCAGGGGGCGAGCCTATGGCTACACCTTC
D gene: -; V gene: TRBV7-3; clone size: -; J gene: TRBJ2-2; CDR3 protein: CASSGKGSAGAHTGELFF; CDR3 DNA: TGTGCCAGCAGCGGCAAGGGGTCGGCGGGGGCCCACACCGGGGAGCTGTTTTTT
D gene: -; V gene: TRBV29-1; clone size: -; J gene: TRBJ1-1; CDR3 protein: CSVGTPGIGTEAFF; CDR3 DNA: TGCAGCGTTGGAACCCCAGGGATTGGGACTGAAGCTTTCTTT
D gene: -; V gene: TRBV6-5; clone size: -; J gene: TRBJ1-5; CDR3 protein: CASRVQSYSNQPQHF; CDR3 DNA: TGTGCCAGCAGGGTACAGTCCTATAGCAATCAGCCCCAGCATTTT
D gene: -; V gene: TRBV6-6; clone size: -; J gene: TRBJ1-1; CDR3 protein: CASSPTGGNTEAFF; CDR3 DNA: TGTGCCAGCAGTCCGACAGGCGGGAACACTGAAGCTTTCTTT
D gene: TRBD2; V gene: TRBV5-1; clone size: -; J gene: TRBJ2-3; CDR3 protein: CASSLRTSGGTTDTQYF; CDR3 DNA: TGCGCCAGCAGCTTGAGGACTAGCGGGGGGACCACAGATACGCAGTATTTT
D gene: -; V gene: TRBV5-1; clone size: -; J gene: TRBJ1-1; CDR3 protein: CASSWTGGSAEAFF; CDR3 DNA: TGCGCCAGCAGCTGGACGGGGGGATCTGCTGAAGCTTTCTTT
D gene: TRBD2; V gene: TRBV6-2/TRBV6-3; clone size: -; J gene: TRBJ2-2; CDR3 protein: CASSYLLAGGRRTGELFF; CDR3 DNA: TGTGCCAGCAGTTACTTGCTAGCGGGGGGGCGGCGCACCGGGGAGCTGTTTTTT
D gene: TRBD1; V gene: TRBV2; clone size: -; J gene: TRBJ2-7; CDR3 protein: CASVRGSAYEQYF; CDR3 DNA: TGTGCCAGCGTCAGGGGGTCCGCCTACGAGCAGTACTTC
D gene: -; V gene: TRBV2; clone size: once; J gene: TRBJ2-3; CDR3 protein: CASMQGTGDTQYF; CDR3 DNA: TGTGCCAGCATGCAGGGGACGGGAGATACGCAGTATTTT
D gene: TRBD1; V gene: TRBV7-9; clone size: once; J gene: TRBJ1-2; CDR3 protein: CASSQTGNNYGYTF; CDR3 DNA: TGTGCCAGCAGCCAGACAGGGAATAACTATGGCTACACCTTC
D gene: -; V gene: TRBV2; clone size: -; J gene: TRBJ1-2; CDR3 protein: CASSEARVQGGGYTF; CDR3 DNA: TGTGCCAGCAGTGAAGCACGGGTACAGGGTGGAGGCTACACCTTC
D gene: -; V gene: TRBV7-2; clone size: -; J gene: TRBJ1-2; CDR3 protein: CASSFAGNYGYTF; CDR3 DNA: TGTGCCAGCAGCTTTGCCGGTAACTATGGCTACACCTTC
D gene: TRBD1; V gene: TRBV12-3/TRBV12-4; clone size: -; J gene: TRBJ1-5; CDR3 protein: CASSRTGHQPQHF; CDR3 DNA: TGTGCCAGCAGCAGGACAGGGCACCAGCCCCAGCATTTT
D gene: -; V gene: TRBV19; clone size: -; J gene: TRBJ2-1; CDR3 protein: CASSRHRDNEQFF; CDR3 DNA: TGTGCCAGTAGCCGCCACAGGGACAATGAGCAGTTCTTC
D gene: TRBD1; V gene: TRBV6-1; clone size: once; J gene: TRBJ1-6; CDR3 protein: CASSEAQGAGSPLHF; CDR3 DNA: TGTGCCAGCAGTGAAGCGCAGGGGGCTGGGTCACCCCTCCACTTT
D gene: TRBD1; V gene: TRBV10-2; clone size: -; J gene: TRBJ1-5; CDR3 protein: CASSELQGLNQPQHF; CDR3 DNA: TGCGCCAGCAGTGAGCTACAGGGGTTGAATCAGCCCCAGCATTTT
D gene: TRBD1; V gene: TRBV30; clone size: once; J gene: TRBJ1-5; CDR3 protein: CAWSQGGDNQPQHF; CDR3 DNA: TGTGCCTGGAGTCAGGGGGGCGACAATCAGCCCCAGCATTTT
D gene: -; V gene: TRBV7-2; clone size: -; J gene: TRBJ2-5; CDR3 protein: CASSLVNRVETQYF; CDR3 DNA: TGTGCCAGCAGCTTAGTGAACAGGGTTGAGACCCAGTACTTC
D gene: -; V gene: TRBV7-2; clone size: -; J gene: TRBJ1-5; CDR3 protein: CASSLLLGGDSNQPQHF; CDR3 DNA: TGTGCCAGCAGCTTATTGTTGGGAGGTGATAGCAATCAGCCCCAGCATTTT
D gene: -; V gene: TRBV19; clone size: -; J gene: TRBJ1-6; CDR3 protein: CASSSSQRVEDSPLHF; CDR3 DNA: TGTGCCAGTAGTAGTTCCCAGAGGGTCGAAGATTCACCCCTCCACTTT
D gene: -; V gene: TRBV7-2; clone size: -; J gene: TRBJ2-2; CDR3 protein: CASSQGIGELFF; CDR3 DNA: TGTGCCAGCAGCCAGGGGATCGGGGAGCTGTTTTTT
D gene: -; V gene: TRBV27; clone size: -; J gene: TRBJ2-2; CDR3 protein: CASSSQGSGELFF; CDR3 DNA: TGTGCCAGCAGTTCCCAGGGGTCCGGGGAGCTGTTTTTT
D gene: TRBD1; V gene: TRBV7-9; clone size: -; J gene: TRBJ1-4; CDR3 protein: CASSLGQGENGEKLFF; CDR3 DNA: TGTGCCAGCAGCTTAGGACAGGGGGAGAATGGTGAAAAACTGTTTTTT
D gene: -; V gene: TRBV18; clone size: -; J gene: TRBJ2-5; CDR3 protein: CASSPGAEETQYF; CDR3 DNA: TGTGCCAGCTCACCGGGGGCGGAAGAGACCCAGTACTTC
D gene: TRBD1; V gene: TRBV4-1; clone size: -; J gene: TRBJ1-5; CDR3 protein: CASSPGQEIQAQHF; CDR3 DNA: TGCGCCAGCAGCCCGGGACAGGAGATTCAAGCCCAGCATTTT
D gene: TRBD1; V gene: TRBV11-2; clone size: -; J gene: TRBJ2-2; CDR3 protein: CASPGQRGAGELFF; CDR3 DNA: TGTGCCAGTCCGGGACAGCGAGGGGCCGGGGAGCTGTTTTTT
D gene: -; V gene: TRBV7-9; clone size: -; J gene: TRBJ2-3; CDR3 protein: CASSFGRITDTQYF; CDR3 DNA: TGTGCCAGCAGCTTTGGGAGAATCACAGATACGCAGTATTTT
D gene: -; V gene: TRBV29-1; clone size: once; J gene: TRBJ2-2; CDR3 protein: CSVPGGAGELFF; CDR3 DNA: TGCAGCGTTCCGGGTGGTGCCGGGGAGCTGTTTTTT
D gene: TRBD1; V gene: TRBV7-2; clone size: -; J gene: TRBJ1-1; CDR3 protein: CASSLGRDREAFF; CDR3 DNA: TGTGCCAGCAGCTTAGGCCGGGACAGGGAAGCTTTCTTT
D gene: TRBD1; V gene: TRBV10-1; clone size: -; J gene: TRBJ1-2; CDR3 protein: CASSVDRGRGNYGYTF; CDR3 DNA: TGCGCCAGCAGTGTGGACAGGGGTCGAGGAAACTATGGCTACACCTTC
D gene: -; V gene: TRBV6-5; clone size: -; J gene: TRBJ2-5; CDR3 protein: CASRTSWAYQETQYF; CDR3 DNA: TGTGCCAGCAGAACCTCTTGGGCGTACCAAGAGACCCAGTACTTC
D gene: -; V gene: TRBV7-3; clone size: -; J gene: TRBJ2-2; CDR3 protein: CASSFDSPANTGELFF; CDR3 DNA: TGTGCCAGCAGCTTTGACAGCCCCGCGAACACCGGGGAGCTGTTTTTT
D gene: TRBD2; V gene: TRBV7-9; clone size: -; J gene: TRBJ2-7; CDR3 protein: CASSPFQLALQYF; CDR3 DNA: TGTGCCAGCAGCCCCTTCCAACTAGCGTTACAGTACTTC
D gene: -; V gene: TRBV11-1; clone size: -; J gene: TRBJ1-3; CDR3 protein: CASSLEAGNTIYF; CDR3 DNA: TGTGCCAGCAGCTTAGAAGCGGGAAACACCATATATTTT
D gene: -; V gene: TRBV5-4; clone size: -; J gene: TRBJ2-5; CDR3 protein: CASSPPAEETQYF; CDR3 DNA: TGTGCCAGCAGCCCGCCGGCGGAAGAGACCCAGTACTTC
D gene: -; V gene: TRBV7-8; clone size: -; J gene: TRBJ1-2; CDR3 protein: CASSRGDTALHGYTF; CDR3 DNA: TGTGCCAGCAGCCGCGGGGACACGGCACTACACGGCTACACCTTC
D gene: TRBD1; V gene: TRBV11-2; clone size: -; J gene: TRBJ1-1; CDR3 protein: CASSTGTGYDTEAFF; CDR3 DNA: TGTGCCAGCAGCACCGGGACAGGGTATGACACTGAAGCTTTCTTT
D gene: -; V gene: TRBV2; clone size: -; J gene: TRBJ2-3; CDR3 protein: CASRGLSADTQYF; CDR3 DNA: TGTGCCAGCAGGGGACTGTCAGCAGATACGCAGTATTTT
D gene: TRBD1; V gene: TRBV19; clone size: once; J gene: TRBJ1-1; CDR3 protein: CASSITGGVTEAFF; CDR3 DNA: TGTGCCAGTAGTATTACAGGGGGCGTCACTGAAGCTTTCTTT
D gene: -; V gene: TRBV12-5; clone size: -; J gene: TRBJ2-1; CDR3 protein: CASGSSRNEQFF; CDR3 DNA: TGTGCTAGTGGGTCTAGCAGGAATGAGCAGTTCTTC
D gene: -; V gene: TRBV19; clone size: -; J gene: TRBJ1-2; CDR3 protein: CASSLTRSSYYGYTF; CDR3 DNA: TGTGCCAGTAGCCTGACTCGGTCCTCGTACTATGGCTACACCTTC